Listed below are T cell receptor beta chains from one sample, sequenced in a study of PD-1 blockade in classical Hodgkin lymphoma. Profiling relied on immunoSEQ multiplex PCR, and the TCRdb table lists in-frame clones only, not all of them. The sample shows about 28,000 clones, around four fifths of them seen only once. This material consisted of peripheral blood mononuclear cells (PBMCs), taken before the second cycle of nivolumab. These receptors were collected from a human donor with classical Hodgkin lymphoma. Each CDR3 is given with its conserved first and last residue. A D gene is named only where the DNA matches it firmly. Clone size is stated in some rows and not others, as once, few, many or a class when expanded.

j_call | d_call | clone_size | v_call | cdr3_nt | cdr3_aa
TRBJ2-7 | TRBD2 | NA | TRBV28 | TGTGCCAGCAGGGGACTAGCGGCCCATTACGAGCAGTACTTC | CASRGLAAHYEQYF
TRBJ2-5 | NA | once | TRBV29-1 | TGCAGCCTCCGCGGTAGGGGAGAGACCCAGTACTTC | CSLRGRGETQYF
TRBJ1-6 | NA | once | TRBV2 | TGTGCCAGCAGTGAACGGAGCTCCTATAATTCACCCCTCCACTTT | CASSERSSYNSPLHF
TRBJ2-7 | TRBD2 | NA | TRBV7-1 | TGTGCCAGCAGCTGTCCCCCAGAGCGGGAGGGTTGCCACGAGCAGTACTTC | CASSCPPEREGCHEQYF
TRBJ2-4 | NA | NA | TRBV6-5 | TGTGCCAGCAGTTCCACCGGGACAAAGAAAAACATTCAGTACTTC | CASSSTGTKKNIQYF
TRBJ2-5 | NA | NA | TRBV9 | TGTGCCAGCAGCGTAGTGGGCGGCTCAGAGACCCAGTACTTC | CASSVVGGSETQYF
TRBJ1-6 | NA | NA | TRBV12-5 | TGTGCTAGTGGTTTGGTATTGTTGGGAACGGGTAATTCACCCCTCCACTTT | CASGLVLLGTGNSPLHF
TRBJ1-2 | NA | NA | TRBV6-1 | TGTGCCAGCAGTGAACAACATATCCTAGGCTATGGCTACACCTTC | CASSEQHILGYGYTF
TRBJ2-2 | NA | NA | TRBV27 | TGTGCCAGCAGTTTAGGGACCACCCCGAACACCGGGGAGCTGTTTTTT | CASSLGTTPNTGELFF
TRBJ1-1 | NA | NA | TRBV7-9 | TGTGCCAGCAGCTCGACAGAAGGAGAAGCTTTCTTT | CASSSTEGEAFF
TRBJ1-4 | NA | NA | TRBV11-1 | TGTGCCAGCAGCTCCGCGGGGGGCGATGAAAAACTGTTTTTT | CASSSAGGDEKLFF
TRBJ2-7 | NA | NA | TRBV30 | TGTGCCTGGAGTGTATCGGAGGGGTTCAGCTACGAGCAGTACTTC | CAWSVSEGFSYEQYF
TRBJ2-1 | NA | NA | TRBV4-1 | TGCGCCAGCAGCCAAGACAGGCGGGGCTCCTACAATGAGCAGTTCTTC | CASSQDRRGSYNEQFF
TRBJ2-1 | NA | NA | TRBV19 | TGTGCCAGTAGTATACTCGTGGGCCAGGGTGGGTCCAATGAGCAGTTCTTC | CASSILVGQGGSNEQFF
TRBJ1-2 | NA | once | TRBV30 | TGTGCCTGGGAACCGGGGGCCTATGGCTACACCTTC | CAWEPGAYGYTF
TRBJ2-7 | NA | NA | TRBV7-9 | TGTGCCAGCAGCTTATTGATCTACGAGCAGTACTTC | CASSLLIYEQYF
TRBJ2-3 | NA | NA | TRBV5-1 | TGCGCCAGCACTGACCGACGTGGGGGAGATACGCAGTATTTT | CASTDRRGGDTQYF
TRBJ1-2 | TRBD1 | NA | TRBV29-1 | TGCAGCGTTGAAGCGCGCGGGGACAGGAACTATGGCTACACCTTC | CSVEARGDRNYGYTF
TRBJ1-1 | NA | NA | TRBV6-1 | TGTGCCAGCAGTCGATACAGGGTTCCCGAAGCTTTCTTT | CASSRYRVPEAFF
TRBJ1-2 | NA | medium-sized | TRBV6-6 | TGTGCCAGCAGTTCGGGGGACATTTATGGCTACACCTTC | CASSSGDIYGYTF
TRBJ2-1 | TRBD1 | NA | TRBV2 | TGTGCCAGCAGCCGTACTATACAGGGGGCCAGAATCAATGAGCAGTTCTTC | CASSRTIQGARINEQFF
TRBJ1-2 | TRBD1 | few | TRBV28 | TGTGCCAGCAGTTTATATCCAGGGGGCGCGTATGGCTACACCTTC | CASSLYPGGAYGYTF
TRBJ2-2 | TRBD2 | NA | TRBV6-5 | TGTGCCAGCGCGTGGCGGGGGGGCCCCGGGGAGCTGTTTTTT | CASAWRGGPGELFF
TRBJ1-1 | NA | NA | TRBV5-1 | TGCGCCAGCAGCTTGAGTCCTGGGAACACTGAAGCTTTCTTT | CASSLSPGNTEAFF
TRBJ2-5 | NA | NA | TRBV28 | TGTGCCAGCAGCGTCCGGACCCCGGAGACCCAGTACTTC | CASSVRTPETQYF
TRBJ1-2 | NA | NA | TRBV2 | TGTGCCAGCTTTTCGGTGAAGGTGGGCTATGGCTACACCTTC | CASFSVKVGYGYTF
TRBJ1-1 | TRBD1 | NA | TRBV7-9 | TGTGCCAGCAGCTCCTTGGGACAGGGAAGGACTGAAGCTTTCTTT | CASSSLGQGRTEAFF
TRBJ1-1 | TRBD1 | NA | TRBV7-2 | TGTGCCAGCAGCTTGACAGGGGGCGACACTGAAGCTTTCTTT | CASSLTGGDTEAFF
TRBJ1-4 | NA | NA | TRBV28 | TGTGCCAGCAGTTTAACCCCAGGAGGCTTTGGTGAAAAACTGTTTTTT | CASSLTPGGFGEKLFF
TRBJ2-7 | TRBD2 | NA | TRBV5-8 | TGTGCCAGCAGCCCGGGGGGGACCTACGAGCAGTACTTC | CASSPGGTYEQYF
TRBJ2-7 | NA | NA | TRBV6-1 | TGTGCCAGCAGTGTGAAGGACAGTTCATCCTACGAGCAGTACTTC | CASSVKDSSSYEQYF
TRBJ1-2 | TRBD1 | NA | TRBV5-1 | TGCGCCAGCAGCTCTCTCAGACAGGGGGCGAATGGCTACACCTTC | CASSSLRQGANGYTF
TRBJ1-1 | NA | NA | TRBV5-6 | TGTGCCAGCAGCTTGGAGGGATACGGGAGGGCTTTCTTT | CASSLEGYGRAFF